This T cell receptor (beta chain) was recovered during a study of PD-1 blockade in classical Hodgkin lymphoma. Overall study results and limits: In CD4+ cells, TCR diversity went up significantly by C4D1, but in CD8+ cells it did not. The baseline diversity of complete responders showed similarity to that of newly diagnosed patients. When set against healthy donors, newly diagnosed patients were reported to show lower baseline TCR diversity. With respect to the repertoire differences, their causes, possibly disease activity or prior therapy, remain undefined.

A word on this clone: Its antigen is currently unknown.

The repertoire was sequenced with immunoSEQ multiplex PCR; TCRdb's copy has only in-frame clones and lacks some. The sample lists 25,000 to 35,000 clones; approximately 70% were seen once. Exposure to brentuximab vedotin varied, and each patient had relapsed following autologous stem cell transplantation. The V segment lost 4 bases and the J segment 3 bases; nucleotides outside the gene matches: 9. The germline V gene has CDR1 SGHKS and CDR2 YYEKEE (reference sequence). The CDR3 spans 15 residues. Sequences were derived from peripheral blood mononuclear cells (PBMCs), sampled before the second cycle of nivolumab. The TCR comes from a human donor with classical Hodgkin lymphoma. V usage is TRBV5-5 and J usage is TRBJ2-7, with 8 bases aligning to TRBD1. The CDR3 loop is CASSPETGEIYEQYF. CDR3 DNA: TGTGCCAGCAGCCCCGAGACAGGGGAAATCTACGAGCAGTACTTC.